This T cell receptor (beta chain) was sequenced in a study of blood T cell repertoires in COVID-19. Overall study: Acute and convalescent COVID-19 specimens originated in the United States, Italy and Spain. T cells, B-cell-depleted T cells, or PBMCs provided the cDNA or gDNA that served as material.

Germline V gene data show CDR1 as SGHTA and CDR2 as FQGNSA. This CDR3 is built from 13 residues. V lost 5 bases and J 7 bases, leaving 13 bases between the germline ends. Per the original data handling: Amplified reference gene primers provided the basis for estimating nucleated cell counts. Using immunoSEQ multiplex PCR, the repertoire was profiled, and TCRdb retains in-frame clones only, with some absent. The D gene and trimming were derived from the DNA, and the V and J assignments and clone size from that table. The sample carries roughly 100,000 clones, about 91% recorded once. The TCR was taken from a man in his fifties or sixties with acute or convalescent COVID-19. The sample consisted of peripheral blood. The genes are TRBV7-2 and TRBJ2-3; a weak D match, TRBD1 (6 bases). CDR3: CASSTIDRYTQYF. The CDR3 nucleotides read TGTGCCAGCAGCACGATCGACAGGTATACGCAGTATTTT.